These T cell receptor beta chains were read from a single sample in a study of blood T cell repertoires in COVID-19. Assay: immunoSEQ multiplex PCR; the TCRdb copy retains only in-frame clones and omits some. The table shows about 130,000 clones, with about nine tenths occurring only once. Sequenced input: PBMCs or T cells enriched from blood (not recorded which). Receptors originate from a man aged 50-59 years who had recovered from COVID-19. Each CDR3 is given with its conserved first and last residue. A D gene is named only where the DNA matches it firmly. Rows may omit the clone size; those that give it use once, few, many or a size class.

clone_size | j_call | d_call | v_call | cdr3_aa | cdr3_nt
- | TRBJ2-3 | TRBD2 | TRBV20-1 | CSASPLAGVVSDTQYF | TGCAGTGCTAGTCCCCTAGCGGGGGTCGTATCAGATACGCAGTATTTT
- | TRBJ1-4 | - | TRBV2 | CASSLRQATNEKLFF | TGTGCCAGCAGTTTAAGACAGGCAACTAATGAAAAACTGTTTTTT
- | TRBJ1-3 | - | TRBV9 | CASSVSRGGNTIYF | TGTGCCAGCAGCGTCTCCAGAGGCGGAAACACCATATATTTT
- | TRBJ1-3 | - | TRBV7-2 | CASSIQGMSSGNTIYF | TGTGCCAGCAGCATACAGGGTATGAGCTCTGGAAACACCATATATTTT
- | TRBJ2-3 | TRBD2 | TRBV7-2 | CASSFSGAKSADTQYF | TGTGCCAGCAGCTTTAGCGGGGCTAAGAGTGCAGATACGCAGTATTTT
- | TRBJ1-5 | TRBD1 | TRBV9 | CASSGTGGNQPQHF | TGTGCCAGCAGCGGGACAGGGGGCAACCAGCCCCAGCATTTT
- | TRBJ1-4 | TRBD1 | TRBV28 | CASRDRGYEKLFF | TGTGCCAGCAGAGACAGGGGATATGAAAAACTGTTTTTT
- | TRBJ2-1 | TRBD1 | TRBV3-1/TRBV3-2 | CASSRQGAYNEQFF | TGTGCCAGCAGCCGACAGGGGGCCTACAATGAGCAGTTCTTC
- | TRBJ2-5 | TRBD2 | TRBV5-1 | CASTGLAGGGETQYF | TGCGCCAGCACTGGTTTAGCGGGGGGTGGAGAGACCCAGTACTTC
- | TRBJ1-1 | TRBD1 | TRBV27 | CASSLGVQGAPEAFF | TGTGCCAGCAGTCTGGGGGTACAGGGGGCCCCTGAAGCTTTCTTT
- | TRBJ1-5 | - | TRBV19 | CASSINNQPQHF | TGTGCCAGTAGTATCAACAATCAGCCCCAGCATTTT
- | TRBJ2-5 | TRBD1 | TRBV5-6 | CASSPDRGLQETQYF | TGTGCCAGCAGCCCTGACAGGGGACTCCAAGAGACCCAGTACTTC
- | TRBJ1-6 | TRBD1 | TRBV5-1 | CASSSGTASGPLHF | TGCGCCAGCAGCTCCGGGACAGCTTCAGGACCCCTCCACTTT
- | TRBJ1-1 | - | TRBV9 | CASSPLLAGDTEAFF | TGTGCCAGCAGCCCTTTATTAGCAGGGGACACTGAAGCTTTCTTT
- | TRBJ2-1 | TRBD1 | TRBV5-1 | CASIGGQGSYNEQFF | TGCGCCAGCATCGGGGGACAGGGCTCCTACAATGAGCAGTTCTTC
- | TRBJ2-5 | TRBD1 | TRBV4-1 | CASSRVQGARGETQYF | TGCGCCAGCAGCCGCGTCCAGGGGGCGCGAGGAGAGACCCAGTACTTC
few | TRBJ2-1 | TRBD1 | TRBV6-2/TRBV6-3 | CASSPGTGGYNEQFF | TGTGCCAGCAGCCCCGGGACAGGGGGCTACAATGAGCAGTTCTTC
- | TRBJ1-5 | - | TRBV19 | CASRTLDRNQPQHF | TGTGCCAGTAGAACTCTCGACAGAAATCAGCCCCAGCATTTT
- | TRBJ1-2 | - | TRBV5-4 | CASAPRQRLNNYGYTF | TGTGCCAGCGCCCCAAGACAGAGACTGAATAACTATGGCTACACCTTC
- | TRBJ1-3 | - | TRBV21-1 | CASSGPGTGSGNTIYF | TGTGCCAGCAGCGGTCCCGGGACAGGGTCTGGAAACACCATATATTTT
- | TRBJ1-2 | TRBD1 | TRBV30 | CAWNNGQGAGYGYTF | TGTGCCTGGAATAACGGACAGGGGGCAGGTTATGGCTACACCTTC
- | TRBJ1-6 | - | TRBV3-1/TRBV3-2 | CASSQGGGGGRSPLHF | TGTGCCAGCAGCCAAGGCGGGGGGGGAGGACGTTCACCCCTCCACTTT
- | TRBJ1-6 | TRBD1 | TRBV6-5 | CAASGTGIGSPLHF | TGTGCCGCTTCCGGGACAGGGATCGGGTCACCCCTCCACTTT
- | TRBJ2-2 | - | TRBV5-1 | CASSLAGGDTGELFF | TGCGCCAGCAGCTTGGCCGGAGGGGACACCGGGGAGCTGTTTTTT
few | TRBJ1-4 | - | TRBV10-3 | CAISRGVGANEKLFF | TGTGCCATCAGTCGGGGTGTCGGGGCTAATGAAAAACTGTTTTTT
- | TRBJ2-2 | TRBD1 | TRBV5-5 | CASSRTGVFTGELFF | TGTGCCAGCAGCCGGACAGGCGTTTTCACCGGGGAGCTGTTTTTT
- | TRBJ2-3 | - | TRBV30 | CACSGTDTQYF | TGTGCCTGTAGCGGCACAGATACGCAGTATTTT
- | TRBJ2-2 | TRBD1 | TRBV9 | CASQSIGQGNTGELFF | TGTGCCAGCCAATCGATTGGACAGGGTAATACCGGGGAGCTGTTTTTT
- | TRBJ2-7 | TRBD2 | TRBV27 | CASSLRFGGSSYEQYF | TGTGCCAGCAGTTTAAGGTTCGGGGGGAGCTCCTACGAGCAGTACTTC
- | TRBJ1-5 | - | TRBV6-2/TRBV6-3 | CASSRRDTNQPQHF | TGTGCCAGCAGTCGCCGGGACACCAATCAGCCCCAGCATTTT
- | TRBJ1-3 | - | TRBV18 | CASSPNRQDSGNTIYF | TGTGCCAGCTCACCAAACAGGCAAGACTCTGGAAACACCATATATTTT
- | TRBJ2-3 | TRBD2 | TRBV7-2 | CASSFRLAGSTDTQYF | TGTGCCAGCAGCTTTCGACTAGCGGGGTCCACAGATACGCAGTATTTT
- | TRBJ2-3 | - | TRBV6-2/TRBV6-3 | CASSYSMERQTDTQYF | TGTGCCAGCAGTTACTCGATGGAGAGGCAGACAGATACGCAGTATTTT
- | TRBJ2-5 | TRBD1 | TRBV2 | CASSEGTGVYTETQYF | TGTGCCAGCAGTGAAGGGACAGGAGTTTATACGGAGACCCAGTACTTC
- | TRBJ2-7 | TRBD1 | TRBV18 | CASSPPTGITYEQYF | TGTGCCAGCTCACCTCCGACAGGGATCACCTACGAGCAGTACTTC
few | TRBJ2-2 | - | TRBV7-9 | CASSLTGLRGTGELFF | TGTGCCAGCAGCCTTACTGGACTTCGTGGCACCGGGGAGCTGTTTTTT
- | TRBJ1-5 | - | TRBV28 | CASRAGADGNQPQHF | TGTGCCAGCAGAGCAGGGGCGGACGGCAATCAGCCCCAGCATTTT
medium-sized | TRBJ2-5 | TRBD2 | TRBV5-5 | CASSLMTGGRAAETQYF | TGTGCCAGCAGCTTGATGACGGGCGGGAGGGCCGCCGAGACCCAGTACTTC
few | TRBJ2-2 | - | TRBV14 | CASSHLESTGELFF | TGTGCCAGCAGCCACCTAGAAAGCACCGGGGAGCTGTTTTTT
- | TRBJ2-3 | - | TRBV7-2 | CASSLGLDSDTQYF | TGTGCCAGCAGCTTAGGACTAGACTCAGATACGCAGTATTTT
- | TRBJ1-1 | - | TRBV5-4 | CASSLGQFMNTEAFF | TGTGCCAGCAGCTTAGGACAGTTCATGAACACTGAAGCTTTCTTT
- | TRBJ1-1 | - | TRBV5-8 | CASSLAEKPNTEAFF | TGTGCCAGCAGCTTGGCGGAGAAGCCGAACACTGAAGCTTTCTTT
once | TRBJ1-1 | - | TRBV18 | CASSPQREYNTEAFF | TGTGCCAGCTCACCGCAACGAGAGTACAACACTGAAGCTTTCTTT